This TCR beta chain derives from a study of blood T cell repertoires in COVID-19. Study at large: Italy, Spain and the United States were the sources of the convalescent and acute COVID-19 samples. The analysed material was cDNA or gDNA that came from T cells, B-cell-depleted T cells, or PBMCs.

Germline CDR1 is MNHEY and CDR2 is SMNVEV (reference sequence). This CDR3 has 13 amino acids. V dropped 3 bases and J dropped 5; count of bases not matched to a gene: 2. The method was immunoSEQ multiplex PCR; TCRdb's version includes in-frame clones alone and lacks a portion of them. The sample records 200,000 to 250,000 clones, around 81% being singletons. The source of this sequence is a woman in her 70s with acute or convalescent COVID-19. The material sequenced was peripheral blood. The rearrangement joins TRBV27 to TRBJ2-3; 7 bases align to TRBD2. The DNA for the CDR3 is TGTGCCAGCAGTTTTCGGGAGGAAGATACGCAGTATTTT. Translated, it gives CASSFREEDTQYF.